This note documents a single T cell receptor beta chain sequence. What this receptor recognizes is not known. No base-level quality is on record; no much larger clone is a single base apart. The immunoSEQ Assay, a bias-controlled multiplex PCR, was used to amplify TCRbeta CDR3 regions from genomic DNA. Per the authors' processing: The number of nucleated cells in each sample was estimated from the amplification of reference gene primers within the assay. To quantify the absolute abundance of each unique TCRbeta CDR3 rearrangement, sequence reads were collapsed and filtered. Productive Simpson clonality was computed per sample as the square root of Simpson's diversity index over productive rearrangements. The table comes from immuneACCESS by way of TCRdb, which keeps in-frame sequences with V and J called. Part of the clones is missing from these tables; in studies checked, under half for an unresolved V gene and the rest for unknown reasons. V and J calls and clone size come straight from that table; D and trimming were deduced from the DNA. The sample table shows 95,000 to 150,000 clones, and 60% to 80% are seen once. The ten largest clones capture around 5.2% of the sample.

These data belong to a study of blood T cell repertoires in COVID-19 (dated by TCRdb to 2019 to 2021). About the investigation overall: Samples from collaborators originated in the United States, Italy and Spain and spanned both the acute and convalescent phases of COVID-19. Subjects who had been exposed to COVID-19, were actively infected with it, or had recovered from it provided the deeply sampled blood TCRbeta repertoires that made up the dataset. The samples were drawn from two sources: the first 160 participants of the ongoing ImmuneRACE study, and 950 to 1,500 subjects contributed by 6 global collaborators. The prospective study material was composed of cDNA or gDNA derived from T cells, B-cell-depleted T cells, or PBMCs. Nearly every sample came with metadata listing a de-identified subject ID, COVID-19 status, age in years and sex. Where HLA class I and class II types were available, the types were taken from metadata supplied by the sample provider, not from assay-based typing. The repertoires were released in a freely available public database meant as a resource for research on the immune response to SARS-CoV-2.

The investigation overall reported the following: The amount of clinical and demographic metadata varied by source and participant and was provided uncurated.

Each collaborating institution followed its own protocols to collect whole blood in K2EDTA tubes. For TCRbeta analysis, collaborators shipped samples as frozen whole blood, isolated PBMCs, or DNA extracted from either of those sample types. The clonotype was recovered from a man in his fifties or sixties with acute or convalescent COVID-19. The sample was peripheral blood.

The nucleotides are TGTGCCAGCAGTGACTCTAGCGGGGGGTCAGATACGCAGTATTTT. This translates into CASSDSSGGSDTQYF. In this chain, TRBV6-4 is recombined with TRBJ2-3; TRBD2 agrees with 10 junctional bases. Taken from cysteine to phenylalanine, the CDR3 has 15 residues. Only the CDR3 region is kept as DNA, spanning 45 bases read in frame from base 1. V lost 0 bases and J lost 4 bases, and the count of bases not matched to a germline gene is 1. CDR1 and CDR2 are drawn from the germline V gene: MRHNA, SNTAGT.